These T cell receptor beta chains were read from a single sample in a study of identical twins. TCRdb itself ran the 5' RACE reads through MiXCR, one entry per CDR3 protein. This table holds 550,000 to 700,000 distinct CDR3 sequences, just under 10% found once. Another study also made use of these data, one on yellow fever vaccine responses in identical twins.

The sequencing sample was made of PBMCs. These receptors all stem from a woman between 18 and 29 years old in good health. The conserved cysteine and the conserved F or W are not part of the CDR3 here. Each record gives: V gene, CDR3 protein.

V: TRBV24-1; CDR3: ATSDLAGGRNEQF
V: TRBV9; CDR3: ASSVGGDTEAF
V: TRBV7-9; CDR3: ASSKDGLAGGNEQF
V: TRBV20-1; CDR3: SASHLQTGAYNEQF
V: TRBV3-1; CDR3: ASSQEGQPTDTQY
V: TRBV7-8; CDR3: ASSLAYTDSYEQY
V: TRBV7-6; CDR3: ASRPSSYNEQF
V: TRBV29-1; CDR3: SVEGRRYQETQY
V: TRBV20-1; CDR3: SAMVGGAF
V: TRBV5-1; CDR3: ASSSGQAFQETQY
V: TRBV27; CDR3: ASSISGYYNEQF
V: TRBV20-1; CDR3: SARDRQVNTEAF
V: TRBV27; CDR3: ASSPNPDGYNQPQH
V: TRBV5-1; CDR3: AGPAGGRQETQY
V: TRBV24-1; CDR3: ATSGVAGVTGELF
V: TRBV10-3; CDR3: AISEFLGGQETQY
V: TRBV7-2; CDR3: ASSKGTGRQY
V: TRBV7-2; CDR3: ASSLVGFSSYEQY
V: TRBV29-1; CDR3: SVVGLAGADTQY